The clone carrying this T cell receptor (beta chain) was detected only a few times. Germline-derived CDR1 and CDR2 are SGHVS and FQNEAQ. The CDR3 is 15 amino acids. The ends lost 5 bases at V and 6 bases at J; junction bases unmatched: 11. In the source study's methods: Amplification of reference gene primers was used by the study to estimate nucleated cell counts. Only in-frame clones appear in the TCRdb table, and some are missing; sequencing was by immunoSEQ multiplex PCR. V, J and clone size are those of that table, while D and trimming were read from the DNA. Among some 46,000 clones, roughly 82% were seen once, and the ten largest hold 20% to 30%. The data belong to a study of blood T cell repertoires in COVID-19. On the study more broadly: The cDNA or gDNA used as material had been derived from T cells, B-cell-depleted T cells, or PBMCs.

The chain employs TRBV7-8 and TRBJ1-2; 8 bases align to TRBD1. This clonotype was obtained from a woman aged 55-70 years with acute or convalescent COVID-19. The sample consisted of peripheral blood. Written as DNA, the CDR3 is TGTGCCAGCAGCCGAGATAGGGGACAGGCAGATGGCTACACCTTC. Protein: CASSRDRGQADGYTF.